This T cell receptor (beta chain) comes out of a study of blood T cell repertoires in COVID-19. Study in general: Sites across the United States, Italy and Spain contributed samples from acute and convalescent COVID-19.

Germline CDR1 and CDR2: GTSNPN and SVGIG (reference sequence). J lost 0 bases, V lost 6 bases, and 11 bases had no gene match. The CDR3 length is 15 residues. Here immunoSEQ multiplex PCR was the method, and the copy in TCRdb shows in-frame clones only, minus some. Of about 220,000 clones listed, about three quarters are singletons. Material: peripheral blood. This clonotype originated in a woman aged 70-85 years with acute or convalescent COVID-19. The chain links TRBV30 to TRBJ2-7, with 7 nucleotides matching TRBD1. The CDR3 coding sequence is TGTGCCTGCTACAAGAGACAGGGTCGCTCCTACGAGCAGTACTTC. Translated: CACYKRQGRSYEQYF.